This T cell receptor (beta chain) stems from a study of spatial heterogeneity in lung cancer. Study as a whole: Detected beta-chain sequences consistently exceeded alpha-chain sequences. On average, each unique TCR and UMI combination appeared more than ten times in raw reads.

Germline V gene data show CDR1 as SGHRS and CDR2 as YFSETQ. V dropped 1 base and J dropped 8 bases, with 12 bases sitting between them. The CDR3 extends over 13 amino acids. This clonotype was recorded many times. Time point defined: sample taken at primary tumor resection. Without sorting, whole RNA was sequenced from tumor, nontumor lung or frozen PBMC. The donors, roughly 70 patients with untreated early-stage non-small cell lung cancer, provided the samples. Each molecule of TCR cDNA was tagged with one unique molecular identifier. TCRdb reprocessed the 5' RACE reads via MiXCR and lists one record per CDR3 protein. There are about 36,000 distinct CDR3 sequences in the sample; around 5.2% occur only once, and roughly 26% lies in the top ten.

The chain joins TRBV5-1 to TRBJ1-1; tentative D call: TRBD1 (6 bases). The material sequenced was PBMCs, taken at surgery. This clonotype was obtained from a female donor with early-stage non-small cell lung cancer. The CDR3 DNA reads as TGCGCCAGCAGCTTGCGCCAAACAGGGGAAGCTTTCTTT. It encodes CASSLRQTGEAFF.